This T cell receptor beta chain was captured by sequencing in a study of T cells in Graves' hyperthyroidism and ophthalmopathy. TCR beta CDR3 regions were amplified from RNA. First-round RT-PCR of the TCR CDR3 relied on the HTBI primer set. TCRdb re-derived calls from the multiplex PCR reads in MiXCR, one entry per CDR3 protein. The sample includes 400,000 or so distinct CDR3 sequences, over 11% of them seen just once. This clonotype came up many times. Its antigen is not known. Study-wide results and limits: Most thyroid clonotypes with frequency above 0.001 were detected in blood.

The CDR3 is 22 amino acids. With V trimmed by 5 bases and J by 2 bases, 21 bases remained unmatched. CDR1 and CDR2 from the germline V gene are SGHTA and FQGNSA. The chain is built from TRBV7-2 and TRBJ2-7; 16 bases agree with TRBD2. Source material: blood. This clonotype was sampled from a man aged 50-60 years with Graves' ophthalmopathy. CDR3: CASSSRQGPGLAGGPNPYEQYF. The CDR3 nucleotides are TGTGCCAGCAGCAGCCGACAGGGGCCGGGACTAGCGGGAGGGCCCAATCCCTACGAGCAGTACTTC. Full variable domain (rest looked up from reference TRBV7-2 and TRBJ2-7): GAGVSQSPSNKVTEKGKDVELRCDPISGHTALYWYRQSLGQGLEFLIYFQGNSAPDKSGLPSDRFSAERTGGSVSTLTIQRTQQEDSAVYLCASSSRQGPGLAGGPNPYEQYFGPGTRLTVT.